The clone carrying this T cell receptor (beta chain) was counted only a few times. As yet, its antigen is unknown. The data belong to a study of cytomegalovirus exposure and HLA in healthy donors. Looking at the study overall: Genotyping of roughly 400 donors showed that 70% to 90% belonged to the Caucasian-associated ancestry cluster. Findings of the study overall: Sequence variants that were highly shared formed a cluster that was likely a sequencing artifact. Through in vitro validation, three CMV-associated chains were shown to be specific for CMV antigens.

This CDR3 spans 15 amino acids. V was shortened by 0 bases and J by 3 bases, with 12 bases between the two germline ends. Germline CDR1 is SGHRS and CDR2 is YFSETQ. With 60 Vbeta and 13 Jbeta primers, the PCR was carried out. In the authors' methods: A later analysis counted around 74 million unique TCR beta chains, around 10 million shared. The method was immunoSEQ multiplex PCR; TCRdb's version includes in-frame clones alone and lacks a portion of them. That table gives V, J and clone size, and the DNA gave D and trimming. This sample carries 160,000 or so clones, about 86% of them seen once, and the ten largest clones take about 2%.

This TCR derives from a woman aged 18-30 years in good health and CMV-seronegative. The sequencing input was PBMCs. The J gene is TRBJ1-1, the V gene TRBV5-1, with a possible D match to TRBD1 (5 bases). CDR3 in DNA: TGCGCCAGCAGCTTGGACAGGATCGCCGACACTGAAGCTTTCTTT. Its translation is CASSLDRIADTEAFF.